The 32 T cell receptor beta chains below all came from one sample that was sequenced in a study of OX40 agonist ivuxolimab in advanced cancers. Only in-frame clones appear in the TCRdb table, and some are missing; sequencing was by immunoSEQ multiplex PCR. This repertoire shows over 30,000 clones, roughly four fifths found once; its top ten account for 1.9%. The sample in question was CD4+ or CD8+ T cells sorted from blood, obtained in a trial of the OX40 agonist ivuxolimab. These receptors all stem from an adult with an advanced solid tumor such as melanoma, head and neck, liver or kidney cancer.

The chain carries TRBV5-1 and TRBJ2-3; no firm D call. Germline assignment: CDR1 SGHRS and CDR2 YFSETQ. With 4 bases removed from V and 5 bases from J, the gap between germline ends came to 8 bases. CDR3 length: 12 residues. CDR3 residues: CASSLSLDTQYF. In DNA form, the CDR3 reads TGCGCCAGCAGCCTGTCTTTAGATACGCAGTATTTT.

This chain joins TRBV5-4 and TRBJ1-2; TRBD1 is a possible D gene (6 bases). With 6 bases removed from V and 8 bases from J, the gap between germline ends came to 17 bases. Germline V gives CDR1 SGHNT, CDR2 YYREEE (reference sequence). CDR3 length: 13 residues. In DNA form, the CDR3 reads TGTGCCAGCACCTCTGGGGGCTCTAAGGGCTACACCTTC. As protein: CASTSGGSKGYTF.

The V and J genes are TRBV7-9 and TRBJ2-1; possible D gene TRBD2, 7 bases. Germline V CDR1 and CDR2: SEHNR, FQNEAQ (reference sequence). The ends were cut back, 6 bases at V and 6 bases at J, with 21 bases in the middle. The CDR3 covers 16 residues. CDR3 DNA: TGTGCCAGCAGTAGGGAGGCGGGGGCTCCCGTCAATGAGCAGTTCTTC. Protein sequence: CASSREAGAPVNEQFF.

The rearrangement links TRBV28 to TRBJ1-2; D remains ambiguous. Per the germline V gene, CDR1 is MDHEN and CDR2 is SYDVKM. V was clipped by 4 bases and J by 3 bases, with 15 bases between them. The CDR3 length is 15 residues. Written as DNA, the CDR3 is TGTGCCAGCAGTTCGGGCTCCTTTTCGGACTATGGCTACACCTTC. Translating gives CASSSGSFSDYGYTF.

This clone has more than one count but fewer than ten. CDR3 nucleotides: TGCAGTGCTAGAGATCCCCCGACGGGGTTTTTT. Its protein is CSARDPPTGFF. The V call is TRBV20-1, the J call TRBJ1-4; no clear D gene. The ends were cut back, 0 bases at V and 16 bases at J, with 12 bases in the middle. Germline values: CDR1 DFQATT, CDR2 SNEGSKA (reference sequence). CDR3 length equals 11 residues.

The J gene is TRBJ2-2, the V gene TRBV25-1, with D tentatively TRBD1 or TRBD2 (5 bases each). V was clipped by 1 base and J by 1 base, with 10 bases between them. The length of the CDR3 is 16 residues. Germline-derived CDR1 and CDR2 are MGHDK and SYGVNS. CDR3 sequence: CASSELGPMNTGELFF. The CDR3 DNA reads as TGTGCCAGCAGTGAATTGGGACCGATGAACACCGGGGAGCTGTTTTTT.

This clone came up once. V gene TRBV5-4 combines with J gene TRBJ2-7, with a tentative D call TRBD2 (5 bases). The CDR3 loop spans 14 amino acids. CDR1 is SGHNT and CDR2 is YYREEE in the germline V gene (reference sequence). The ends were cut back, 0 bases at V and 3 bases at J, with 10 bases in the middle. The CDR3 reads CASSLGGLIYEQYF. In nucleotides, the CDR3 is TGTGCCAGCAGCTTGGGCGGACTCATCTACGAGCAGTACTTC.

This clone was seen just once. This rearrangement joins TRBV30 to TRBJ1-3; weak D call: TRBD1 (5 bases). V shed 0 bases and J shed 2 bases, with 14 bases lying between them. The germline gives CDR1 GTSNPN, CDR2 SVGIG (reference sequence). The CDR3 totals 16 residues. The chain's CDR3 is CAWSVFRGRAGNTIYF. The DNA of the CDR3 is TGTGCCTGGAGTGTATTCCGGGGCAGGGCTGGAAACACCATATATTTT.

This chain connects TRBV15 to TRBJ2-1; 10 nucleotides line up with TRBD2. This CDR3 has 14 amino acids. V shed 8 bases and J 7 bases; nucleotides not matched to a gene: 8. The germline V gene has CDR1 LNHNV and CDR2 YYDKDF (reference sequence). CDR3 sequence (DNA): TGTGCCACCTCAGCGGGAGGGCCTGGGAATGAGCAGTTCTTC. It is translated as CATSAGGPGNEQFF.

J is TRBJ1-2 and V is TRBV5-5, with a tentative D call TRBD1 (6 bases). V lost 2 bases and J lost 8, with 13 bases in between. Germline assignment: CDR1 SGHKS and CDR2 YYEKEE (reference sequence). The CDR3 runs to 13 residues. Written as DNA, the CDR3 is TGTGCCAGCAGCTTTGGGGACACTCAGGGCTACACCTTC. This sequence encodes CASSFGDTQGYTF.

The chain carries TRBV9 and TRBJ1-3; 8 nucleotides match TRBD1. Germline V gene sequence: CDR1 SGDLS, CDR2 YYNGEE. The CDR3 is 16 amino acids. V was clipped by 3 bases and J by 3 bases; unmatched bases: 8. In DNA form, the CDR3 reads TGTGCCAGCAGCGCCGGACAGGGCCACCTTGGAAACACCATATATTTT. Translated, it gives CASSAGQGHLGNTIYF.

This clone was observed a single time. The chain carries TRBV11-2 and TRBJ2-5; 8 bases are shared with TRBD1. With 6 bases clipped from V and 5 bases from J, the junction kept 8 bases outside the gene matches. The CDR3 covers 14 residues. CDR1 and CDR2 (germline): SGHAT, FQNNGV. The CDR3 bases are TGTGCCAGCAGTTTCAGGGGGCGCATGGAGACCCAGTACTTC. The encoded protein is CASSFRGRMETQYF.

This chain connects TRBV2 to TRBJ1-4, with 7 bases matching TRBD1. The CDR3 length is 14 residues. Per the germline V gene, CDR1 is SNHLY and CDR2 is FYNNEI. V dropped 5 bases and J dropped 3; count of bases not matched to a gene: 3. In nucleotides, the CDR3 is TGTGCCAGCAGTCGACAGGGTCCTAATGAAAAACTGTTTTTT. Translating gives CASSRQGPNEKLFF.

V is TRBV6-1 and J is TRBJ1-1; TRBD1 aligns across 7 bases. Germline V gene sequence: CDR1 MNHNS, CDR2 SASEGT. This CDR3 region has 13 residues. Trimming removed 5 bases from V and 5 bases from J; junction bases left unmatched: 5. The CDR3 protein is CASSTQGRTEAFF. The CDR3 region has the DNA TGTGCCAGCAGTACACAGGGGAGGACTGAAGCTTTCTTT.

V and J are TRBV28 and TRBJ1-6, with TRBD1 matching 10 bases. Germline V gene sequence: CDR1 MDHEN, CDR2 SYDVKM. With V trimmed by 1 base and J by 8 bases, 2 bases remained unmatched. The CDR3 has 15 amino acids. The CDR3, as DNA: TGTGCCAGCAGTTTATTGGGACAGGGGTATTCACCCCTCCACTTT. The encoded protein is CASSLLGQGYSPLHF.

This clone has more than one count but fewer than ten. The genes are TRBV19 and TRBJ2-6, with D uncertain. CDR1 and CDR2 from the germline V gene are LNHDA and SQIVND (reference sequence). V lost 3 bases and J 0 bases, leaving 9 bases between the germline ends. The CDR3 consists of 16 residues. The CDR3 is CASSIPPVSGANVLTF. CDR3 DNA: TGTGCCAGTAGTATTCCCCCCGTCTCTGGGGCCAACGTCCTGACTTTC.

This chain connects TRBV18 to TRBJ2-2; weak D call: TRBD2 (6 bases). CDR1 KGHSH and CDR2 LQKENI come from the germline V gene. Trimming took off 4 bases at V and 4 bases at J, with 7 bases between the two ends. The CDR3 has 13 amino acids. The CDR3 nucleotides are TGTGCCAGCTCACAGACTAGCACCGGGGAGCTGTTTTTT. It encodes CASSQTSTGELFF. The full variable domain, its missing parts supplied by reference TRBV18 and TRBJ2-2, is NAGVMQNPRHLVRRRGQEARLRCSPMKGHSHVYWYRQLPEEGLKFMVYLQKENIIDESGMPKERFSAEFPKEGPSILRIQQVVRGDSAAYFCASSQTSTGELFFGEGSRLTVL.

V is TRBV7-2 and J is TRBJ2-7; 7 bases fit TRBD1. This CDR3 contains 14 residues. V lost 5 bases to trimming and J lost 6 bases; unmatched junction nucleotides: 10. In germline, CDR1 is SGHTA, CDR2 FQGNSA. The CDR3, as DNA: TGTGCCAGCAGCCGGGACAGCCTCGGGCTCGAGCAGTACTTC. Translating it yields CASSRDSLGLEQYF.

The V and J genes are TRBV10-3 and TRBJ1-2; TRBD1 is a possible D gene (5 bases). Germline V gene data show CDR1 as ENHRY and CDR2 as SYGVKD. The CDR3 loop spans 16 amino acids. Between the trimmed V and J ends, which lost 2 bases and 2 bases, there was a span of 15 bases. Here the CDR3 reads CAISEPDRGRNYGYTF. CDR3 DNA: TGTGCCATCAGTGAGCCGGATCGGGGCAGGAACTATGGCTACACCTTC.

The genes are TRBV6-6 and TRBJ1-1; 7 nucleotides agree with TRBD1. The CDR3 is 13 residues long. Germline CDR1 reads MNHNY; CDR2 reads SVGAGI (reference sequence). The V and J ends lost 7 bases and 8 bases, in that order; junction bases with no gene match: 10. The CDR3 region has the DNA TGTGCCAGCACCCCCCCGGGACAGAAAGAAGCTTTCTTT. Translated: CASTPPGQKEAFF.

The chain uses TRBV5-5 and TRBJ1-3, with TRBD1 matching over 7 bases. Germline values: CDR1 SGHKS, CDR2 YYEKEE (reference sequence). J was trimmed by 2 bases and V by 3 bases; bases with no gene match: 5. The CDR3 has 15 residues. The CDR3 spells CASSWEDRAGNTIYF. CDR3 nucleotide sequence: TGTGCCAGCAGCTGGGAAGACAGGGCTGGAAACACCATATATTTT.

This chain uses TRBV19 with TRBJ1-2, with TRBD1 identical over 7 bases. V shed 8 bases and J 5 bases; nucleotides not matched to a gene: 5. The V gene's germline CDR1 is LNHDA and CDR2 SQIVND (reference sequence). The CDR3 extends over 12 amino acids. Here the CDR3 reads CASQGQEYGYTF. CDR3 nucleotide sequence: TGTGCCAGTCAAGGACAGGAATATGGCTACACCTTC.

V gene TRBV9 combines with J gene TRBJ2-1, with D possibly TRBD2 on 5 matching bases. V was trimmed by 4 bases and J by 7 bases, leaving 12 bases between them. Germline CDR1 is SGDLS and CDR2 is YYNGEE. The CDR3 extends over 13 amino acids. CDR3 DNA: TGTGCCAGCAGCCTTAACTGGGAGAATGAGCAGTTCTTC. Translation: CASSLNWENEQFF.

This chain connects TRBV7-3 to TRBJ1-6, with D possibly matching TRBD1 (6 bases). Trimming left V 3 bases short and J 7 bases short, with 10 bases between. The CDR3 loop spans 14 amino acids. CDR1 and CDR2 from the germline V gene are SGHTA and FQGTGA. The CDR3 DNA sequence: TGTGCCAGCAGCTTCAGGGGCGGGAATTCACCCCTCCACTTT. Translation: CASSFRGGNSPLHF.

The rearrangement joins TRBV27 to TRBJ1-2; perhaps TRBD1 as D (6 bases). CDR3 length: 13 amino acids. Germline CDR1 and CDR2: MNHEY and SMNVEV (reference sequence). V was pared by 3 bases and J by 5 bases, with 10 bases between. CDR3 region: CASSLYRDYGYTF. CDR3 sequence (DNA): TGTGCCAGCAGTTTGTACAGGGATTATGGCTACACCTTC.

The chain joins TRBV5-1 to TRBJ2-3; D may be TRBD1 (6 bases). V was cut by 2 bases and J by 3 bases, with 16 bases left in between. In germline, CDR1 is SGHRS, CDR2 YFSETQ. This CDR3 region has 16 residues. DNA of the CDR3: TGCGCCAGCAGCTTTTTGCGAGGACAGCGAACAGATACGCAGTATTTT. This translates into CASSFLRGQRTDTQYF.

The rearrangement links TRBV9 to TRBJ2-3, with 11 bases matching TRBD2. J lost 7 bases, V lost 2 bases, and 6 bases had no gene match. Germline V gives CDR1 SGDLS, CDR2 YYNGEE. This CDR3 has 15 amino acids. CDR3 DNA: TGTGCCAGCAGCGTCCTAGCGGGGGGAACTCATACGCAGTATTTT. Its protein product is CASSVLAGGTHTQYF.

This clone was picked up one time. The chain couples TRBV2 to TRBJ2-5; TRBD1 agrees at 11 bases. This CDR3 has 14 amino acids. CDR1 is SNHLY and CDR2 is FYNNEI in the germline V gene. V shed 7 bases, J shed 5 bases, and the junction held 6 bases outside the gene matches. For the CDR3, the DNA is TGTGCCAGCAAAGCCCGGGACAGGGGGGAGACCCAGTACTTC. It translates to CASKARDRGETQYF.

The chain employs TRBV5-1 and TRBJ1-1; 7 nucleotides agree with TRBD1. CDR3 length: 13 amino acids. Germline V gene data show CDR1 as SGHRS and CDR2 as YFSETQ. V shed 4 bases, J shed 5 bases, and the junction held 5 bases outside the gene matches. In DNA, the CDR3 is TGCGCCAGCAGCCACAGGGGCGATACTGAAGCTTTCTTT. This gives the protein CASSHRGDTEAFF.

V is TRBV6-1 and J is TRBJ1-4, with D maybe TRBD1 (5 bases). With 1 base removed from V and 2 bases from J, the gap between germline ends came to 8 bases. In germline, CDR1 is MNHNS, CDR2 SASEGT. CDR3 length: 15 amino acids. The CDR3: CASSEGGGTNEKLFF. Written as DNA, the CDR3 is TGTGCCAGCAGTGAAGGGGGGGGGACTAATGAAAAACTGTTTTTT.

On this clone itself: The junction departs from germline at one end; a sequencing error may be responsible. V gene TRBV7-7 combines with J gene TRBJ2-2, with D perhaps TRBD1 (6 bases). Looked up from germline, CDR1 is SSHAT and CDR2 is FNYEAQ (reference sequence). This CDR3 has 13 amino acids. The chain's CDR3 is CASSLGGTGELFF. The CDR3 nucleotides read TGTGCTAGCAGCTTAGGGGGAACCGGGGAGCTGTTTTTT. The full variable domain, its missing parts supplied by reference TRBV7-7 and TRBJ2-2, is GAGVSQSPRYKVTKRGQDVTLRCDPISSHATLYWYQQALGQGPEFLTYFNYEAQPDKSGLPSDRFSAERPEGSISTLTIQRTEQRDSAMYRCASSLGGTGELFFGEGSRLTVL.

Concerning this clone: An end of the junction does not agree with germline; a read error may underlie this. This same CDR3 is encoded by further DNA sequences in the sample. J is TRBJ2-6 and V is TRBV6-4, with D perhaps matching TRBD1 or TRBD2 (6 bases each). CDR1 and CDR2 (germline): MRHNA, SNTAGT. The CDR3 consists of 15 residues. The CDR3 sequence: CASSGGGSGANVLTF. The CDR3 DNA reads TGTGCCAGTAGTGGAGGGGGCTCTGGGGCCAACGTCCTGACTTTC.